This T cell receptor beta chain was sequenced in a study of T cell responses to AZD1222 COVID-19 vaccine. The table came from immunoSEQ multiplex PCR; TCRdb's copy has only in-frame clones and leaves some out. The table lists some 14,000 clones, 84% of them singletons, with about 40% in the top ten. The input for sequencing was peripheral blood, taken 28 days after the second AZD1222 dose. The source is an adult who received the AZD1222 COVID-19 vaccine.

CDR3 nucleotides: TGTGCCAGCAGCTTAGAGGGGGCAGGAACCTACGAGCAGTACTTC. This sequence encodes CASSLEGAGTYEQYF. The V and J genes are TRBV7-8 and TRBJ2-7, with 7 bases fitting TRBD1. This CDR3 has 15 amino acids. The V segment lost 1 base and the J segment 2 bases; nucleotides outside the gene matches: 5. The germline CDR1 and CDR2 sequences are SGHVS and FQNEAQ.